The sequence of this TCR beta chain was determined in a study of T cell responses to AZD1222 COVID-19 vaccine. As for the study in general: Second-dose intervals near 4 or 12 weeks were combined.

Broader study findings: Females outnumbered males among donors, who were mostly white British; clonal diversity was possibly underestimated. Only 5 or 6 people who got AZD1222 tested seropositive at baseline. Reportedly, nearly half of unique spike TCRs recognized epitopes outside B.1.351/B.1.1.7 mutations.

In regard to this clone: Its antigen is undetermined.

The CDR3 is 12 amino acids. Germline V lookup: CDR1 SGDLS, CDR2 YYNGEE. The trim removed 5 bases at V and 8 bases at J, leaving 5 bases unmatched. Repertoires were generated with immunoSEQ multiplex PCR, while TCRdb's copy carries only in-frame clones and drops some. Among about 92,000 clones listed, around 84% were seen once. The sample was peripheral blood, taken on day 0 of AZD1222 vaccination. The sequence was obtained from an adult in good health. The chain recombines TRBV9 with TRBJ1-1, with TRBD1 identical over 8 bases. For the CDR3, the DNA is TGTGCCAGCAGTAAAGGGACAGGAGAAGCTTTCTTT. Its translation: CASSKGTGEAFF. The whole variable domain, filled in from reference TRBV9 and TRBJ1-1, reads DSGVTQTPKHLITATGQRVTLRCSPRSGDLSVYWYQQSLDQGLQFLIQYYNGEERAKGNILERFSAQQFPDLHSELNLSSLELGDSALYFCASSKGTGEAFFGQGTRLTVV.